This TCR beta chain was recovered during a study of blood T cell repertoires in COVID-19. The germline gives CDR1 SGHVS, CDR2 FNYEAQ. J was trimmed by 5 bases and V by 1 base; bases with no gene match: 4. This CDR3 is built from 15 residues. TCRdb's table, derived via immunoSEQ multiplex PCR, lists solely in-frame clones and lacks some. Among around 95,000 clones listed, 81% were seen once. Sequencing was carried out using peripheral blood. The chain recombines TRBV7-6 with TRBJ1-5, with 8 bases fitting TRBD1. The TCR was taken from a woman older than 75 with acute or convalescent COVID-19. The CDR3: CASSLGTGLDQPQHF. The CDR3 DNA is TGTGCCAGCAGCTTAGGGACAGGGCTTGATCAGCCCCAGCATTTT.